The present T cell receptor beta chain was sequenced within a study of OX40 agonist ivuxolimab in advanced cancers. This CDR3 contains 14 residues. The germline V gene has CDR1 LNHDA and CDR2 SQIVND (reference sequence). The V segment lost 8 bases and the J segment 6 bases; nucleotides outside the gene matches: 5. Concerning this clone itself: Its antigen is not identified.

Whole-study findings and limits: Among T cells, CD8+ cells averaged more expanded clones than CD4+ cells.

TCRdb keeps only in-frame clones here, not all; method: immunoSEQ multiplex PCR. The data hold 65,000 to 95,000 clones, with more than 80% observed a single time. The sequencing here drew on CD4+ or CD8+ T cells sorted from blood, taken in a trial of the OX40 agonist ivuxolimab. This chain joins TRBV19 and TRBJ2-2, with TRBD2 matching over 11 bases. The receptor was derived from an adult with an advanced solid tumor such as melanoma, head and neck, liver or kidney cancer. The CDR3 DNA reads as TGTGCCAGTCAGGTAGCGGGAGGGGCCGGGGAGCTGTTTTTT. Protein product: CASQVAGGAGELFF.